These 16 T cell receptor beta chains were sequenced from one sample in a study of CD8 T cells in ankylosing spondylitis. MiXCR was run by TCRdb on the 5' RACE reads, yielding one entry per CDR3 protein. The sample carries roughly 240,000 distinct CDR3 sequences, less than 9.5% recorded once. The sequencing sample was made of blood, either unsorted or a sorted T cell fraction (not recorded which). The receptors here all came from a female donor with ankylosing spondylitis or in good health (not recorded which).

This clonotype was recorded at least ten times. This rearrangement joins TRBV29-1 to TRBJ2-2; tentatively, D is TRBD1 or TRBD2 (5 bases each). The CDR3 covers 13 residues. V lost 7 bases to trimming and J lost 6 bases, with 15 bases between them. Germline V gene lookup returns CDR1 SQVTM and CDR2 ANQGSEA. The CDR3, as DNA: TGCAGCGCCCGGGGACCTCGAGCCGGGGAGCTGTTTTTT. Its protein is CSARGPRAGELFF.

This clonotype was recorded a few times. CDR3 in amino acids: CASSPNIHPSTDTQYF. In DNA, the CDR3 is TGTGCCAGCAGCCCCAACATACACCCTAGCACAGATACGCAGTATTTT. This rearrangement joins TRBV7-2 to TRBJ2-3, with D hard to call. Trimming left V 5 bases short and J 0 bases short, with 15 bases between. From germline, CDR1 is SGHTA and CDR2 FQGNSA. The CDR3 runs 16 residues.

This clonotype was counted many times. This sequence joins TRBV5-8 and TRBJ1-2; no clear D. CDR3 length equals 14 residues. The V and J ends lost 5 bases and 4 bases respectively, with 15 bases between them. Germline V CDR1 and CDR2: SGHTS, YDEGEE. The CDR3 bases are TGTGCCAGCAGACTCCGGCTGGGTGGCTATGGCTACACCTTC. Translating gives CASRLRLGGYGYTF.

The sample holds many counts of this clonotype. The V call is TRBV20-1, the J call TRBJ2-7, with D perhaps matching TRBD1 or TRBD2 (5 bases each). CDR3 length: 13 amino acids. Trimming took off 5 bases at V and 8 bases at J, with 19 bases between the two ends. CDR1 is DFQATT, CDR2 SNEGSKA, per germline (reference sequence). The CDR3 reads CSASGTDRGKQYF. CDR3 in DNA: TGCAGTGCTTCCGGGACCGATCGTGGAAAGCAGTACTTC.

This clonotype was seen at least ten times. The chain recombines TRBV12-3 or TRBV12-4 with TRBJ2-1; TRBD2 matches at 14 bases. This CDR3 contains 17 residues. Trimming cost V 2 bases and J 1 base; bases outside gene matches: 1. In nucleotides, the CDR3 is TGTGCCAGCAGTTTACGGACTAGCGGGAGGTCCTACAATGAGCAGTTCTTC. Its protein product is CASSLRTSGRSYNEQFF.

The sample holds many counts of this clonotype. At one of its ends the junction is not consistent with the germline gene, which may arise from a read error. The CDR3 here is CASSLTLNTEAFF. CDR3 nucleotide sequence: TGTGCTAGCAGCCTGACACTGAACACTGAAGCTTTCTTT. The chain joins TRBV7-7 to TRBJ1-1; D unresolved. Germline CDR1 is SSHAT and CDR2 is FNYEAQ (reference sequence). The CDR3 length is 13 residues.

This clonotype occurred many times. This chain links TRBV15 with TRBJ1-1; TRBD1 agrees at 7 bases. Germline-derived CDR1 and CDR2 are LNHNV and YYDKDF (reference sequence). This CDR3 region has 16 residues. V was pared by 5 bases and J by 1 base, with 10 bases of the junction left unmatched. The CDR3 here is CATSPLGEGANTEAFF. The CDR3 DNA follows: TGTGCCACCAGCCCGTTAGGTGAGGGGGCGAACACTGAAGCTTTCTTT.

At least ten counts were recorded for this clonotype. The chain couples TRBV4-1 to TRBJ2-7; D unclear. The germline CDR1 and CDR2 sequences are MGHRA and YSYEKL. The CDR3 runs 13 residues. The germline V and J ends were trimmed by 1 base and 2 bases, with 6 bases remaining between them. CDR3 sequence reads: CASSQGPTYEQYF. The CDR3 DNA sequence: TGCGCCAGCAGCCAAGGACCTACCTACGAGCAGTACTTC.

This sequence joins TRBV5-1 and TRBJ2-6, with D maybe TRBD2 (6 bases). CDR1 is SGHRS, CDR2 YFSETQ, per germline. V lost 0 bases to trimming and J lost 4 bases, with 8 bases between them. The CDR3 runs to 15 residues. In nucleotides, the CDR3 is TGCGCCAGCAGCTTGGATGGGAGGGGGGCCAACGTCCTGACTTTC. Encoded protein: CASSLDGRGANVLTF.

Concerning this clonotype itself: This could be a read error, since a much larger clone is one nucleotide away. The chain has TRBV6-1 and TRBJ1-5, with D possibly matching TRBD1 (6 bases). The germline gives CDR1 MNHNS, CDR2 SASEGT. The CDR3 extends over 13 amino acids. CDR3 nucleotides: TGTACCAGCAGACAGGCCATGGGGCAGCCCCAGCATTTT. Amino acid sequence: CTSRQAMGQPQHF.

This clonotype showed up many times. The CDR3: CASSRTIEGTQYF. CDR3 coding DNA: TGTGCCAGCAGTAGGACAATCGAGGGGACGCAGTATTTT. The V gene is TRBV12-3 or TRBV12-4, the J gene TRBJ2-3; D may be TRBD1 or TRBD2 (5 bases each). The V end was cut by 5 bases, the J end by 9 bases, with 15 bases between. The length of the CDR3 is 13 residues.

This clonotype was observed many times. This CDR3 reads CASTTSGGANYGYTF. CDR3 coding DNA: TGCGCCAGCACCACGTCCGGAGGAGCTAACTATGGCTACACCTTC. The J gene is TRBJ1-2, the V gene TRBV5-1; no firm D call. CDR1 is SGHRS and CDR2 is YFSETQ in the germline V gene. The CDR3 is made up of 15 amino acids. V dropped 6 bases and J dropped 0 bases, with 15 bases sitting between them.

This clonotype has a count of ten or more. CDR3 sequence reads: CASSFTRENQPQHF. In DNA, the CDR3 is TGTGCCAGCAGTTTCACCAGGGAGAATCAGCCCCAGCATTTT. The V and J genes are TRBV6-5 and TRBJ1-5, with D perhaps matching TRBD1 (5 bases). CDR3 length: 14 residues. V lost 4 bases to trimming and J lost 4 bases, with 11 bases between them. Per germline, CDR1 MNHEY and CDR2 SVGAGI.

The sample holds many counts of this clonotype. The rearrangement uses TRBV27 and TRBJ1-3; unclear D gene. CDR1 and CDR2 (germline): MNHEY, SMNVEV (reference sequence). This CDR3 contains 15 residues. The ends were cut back, 5 bases at V and 4 bases at J, with 15 bases in the middle. The CDR3 DNA reads as TGTGCCAGCAGTGCCGGAACGCTCCTCGGAAACACCATATATTTT. Protein: CASSAGTLLGNTIYF.

This clonotype was observed at least ten times. V is TRBV29-1 and J is TRBJ1-4; D remains ambiguous. V was shortened by 5 bases and J by 0 bases, with 7 bases between the two germline ends. Germline assignment: CDR1 SQVTM and CDR2 ANQGSEA. There are 13 residues in the CDR3. The CDR3 loop is CSVLSATNEKLFF. The CDR3 bases are TGCAGCGTTTTGAGTGCAACTAATGAAAAACTGTTTTTT.

This clonotype was observed at least ten times. The chain couples TRBV28 to TRBJ1-1; possible D gene TRBD1, 5 bases. The CDR3 covers 13 residues. CDR1 and CDR2 from the germline V gene are MDHEN and SYDVKM. V lost 7 bases and J lost 3, with 12 bases in between. The CDR3 DNA sequence: TGTGCCAGCATGAACCCGGGGGACACTGAAGCTTTCTTT. Its translation: CASMNPGDTEAFF.